The 2 T cell receptor beta chains given below trace back to one sample, sequenced in a study of blood T cells in healthy people across ages (dated by TCRdb to about 2015). The library was produced with 5' RACE. Sequencing was performed on an Illumina HiSeq 2500. A second PCR of about 6 to 12 cycles was performed with a sample-barcoded 5' primer and a J-beta primer mix. TCRdb itself trimmed the public reads at Q25 with fastp, ran MiXCR and retained productive beta chains. When rows share a CDR3 protein, they turn into one entry using the most common DNA and genes. In this sample the table shows 800,000 to 1,300,000 distinct CDR3 sequences, 25% of which occur a single time. The top ten clones comprise 0.65% to 0.95% of the sample. This same sample was also taken into another study, of T cells of mothers and their children.

Sequenced material: blood. The source of these receptors is a girl aged 2 to 10 in good health.

A few counts support this clonotype. The gene calls are TRBV6-5 and TRBJ1-5; 7 nucleotides line up with TRBD1. Germline CDR1 is MNHEY and CDR2 is SVGAGI. The CDR3 runs 12 residues. J gave up 6 bases and V 5 bases, and 1 base lay outside the gene matches. This CDR3 is CASSTGVQPQHF. The CDR3 DNA reads TGTGCCAGCAGTACAGGGGTTCAGCCCCAGCATTTT.

The chain is built from TRBV12-5 and TRBJ2-1; D is unresolved. CDR3 length: 12 residues. With 6 bases removed from V and 10 bases from J, the gap between germline ends came to 13 bases. Looked up from germline, CDR1 is LGHNT and CDR2 is FRNRAP. CDR3 loop: CASGSVFGEQFF. The CDR3 coding sequence is TGTGCTAGTGGCTCAGTCTTTGGGGAGCAGTTCTTC. Variable domain in full (rest from reference TRBV12-5 and TRBJ2-1): DARVTQTPRHKVTEMGQEVTMRCQPILGHNTVFWYRQTMMQGLELLAYFRNRAPLDDSGMPKDRFSAEMPDATLATLKIQPSEPRDSAVYFCASGSVFGEQFFGPGTRLTVL.